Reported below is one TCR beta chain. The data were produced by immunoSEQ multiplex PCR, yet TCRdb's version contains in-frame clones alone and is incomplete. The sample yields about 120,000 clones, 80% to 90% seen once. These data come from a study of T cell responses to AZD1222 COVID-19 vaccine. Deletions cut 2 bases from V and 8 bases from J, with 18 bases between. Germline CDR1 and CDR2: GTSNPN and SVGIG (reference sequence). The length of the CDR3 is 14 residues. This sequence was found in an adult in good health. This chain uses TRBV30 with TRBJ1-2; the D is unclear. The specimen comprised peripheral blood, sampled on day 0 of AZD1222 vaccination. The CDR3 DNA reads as TGTGCCTGGAGTCAAAGGGTGGAGAATTTCGGCTACACCTTC. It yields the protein CAWSQRVENFGYTF.